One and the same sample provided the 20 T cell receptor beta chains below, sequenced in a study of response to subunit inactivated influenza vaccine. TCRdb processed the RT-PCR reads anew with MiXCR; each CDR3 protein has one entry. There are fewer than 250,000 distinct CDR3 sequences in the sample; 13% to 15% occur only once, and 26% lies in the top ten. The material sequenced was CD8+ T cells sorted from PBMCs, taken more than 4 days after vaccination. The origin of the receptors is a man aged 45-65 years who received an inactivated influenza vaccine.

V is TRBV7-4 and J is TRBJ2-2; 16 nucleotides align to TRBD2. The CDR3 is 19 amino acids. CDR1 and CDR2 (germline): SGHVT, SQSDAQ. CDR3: CTICPGTSGRAVDTGELFF. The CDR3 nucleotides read TGTACCATCTGTCCCGGGACTAGCGGGAGGGCCGTGGACACCGGGGAGCTGTTTTTT.

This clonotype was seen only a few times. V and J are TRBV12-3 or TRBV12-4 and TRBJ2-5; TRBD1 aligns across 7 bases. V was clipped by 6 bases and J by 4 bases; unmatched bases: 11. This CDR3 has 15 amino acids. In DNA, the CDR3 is TGTGCCAGCAGCGGACAGGCAGGCGGTCGAGAGACCCAGTACTTC. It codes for CASSGQAGGRETQYF.

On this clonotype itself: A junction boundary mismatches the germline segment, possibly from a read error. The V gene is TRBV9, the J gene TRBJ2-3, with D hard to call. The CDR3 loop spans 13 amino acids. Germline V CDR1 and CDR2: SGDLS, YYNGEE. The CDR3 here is CASSVSGTYTQYF. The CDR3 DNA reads TGTGCCAGCAGCGTCTCAGGCACATATACGCAGTATTTT.

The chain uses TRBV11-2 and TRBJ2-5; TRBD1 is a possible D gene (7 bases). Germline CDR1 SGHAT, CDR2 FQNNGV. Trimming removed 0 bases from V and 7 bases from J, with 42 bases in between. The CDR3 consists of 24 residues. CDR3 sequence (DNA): TGTGCCAGCAGCTTAGACGCCTTAGTCCCTCGTGCGGGGAGTGACAGGGCGTTCCGGGCGACCCAGTACTTC. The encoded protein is CASSLDALVPRAGSDRAFRATQYF.

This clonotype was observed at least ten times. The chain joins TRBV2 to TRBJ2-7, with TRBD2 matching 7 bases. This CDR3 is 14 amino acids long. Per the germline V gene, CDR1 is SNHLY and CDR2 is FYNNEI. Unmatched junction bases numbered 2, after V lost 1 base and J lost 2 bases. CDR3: CASSEGGSTYEQYF. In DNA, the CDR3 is TGTGCCAGCAGTGAAGGCGGGAGTACCTACGAGCAGTACTTC.

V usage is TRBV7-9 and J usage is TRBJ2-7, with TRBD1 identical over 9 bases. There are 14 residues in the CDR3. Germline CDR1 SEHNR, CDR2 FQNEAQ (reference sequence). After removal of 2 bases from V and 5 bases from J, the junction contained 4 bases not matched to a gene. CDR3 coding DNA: TGTGCCAGCAGCTTACGGACAGGGGTACACGAGCAGTACTTC. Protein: CASSLRTGVHEQYF.

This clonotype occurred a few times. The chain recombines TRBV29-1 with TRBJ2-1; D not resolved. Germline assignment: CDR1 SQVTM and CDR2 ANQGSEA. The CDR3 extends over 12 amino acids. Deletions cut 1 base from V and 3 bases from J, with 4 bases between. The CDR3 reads CSVEAVYNEQFF. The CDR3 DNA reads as TGCAGCGTTGAAGCGGTCTACAATGAGCAGTTCTTC.

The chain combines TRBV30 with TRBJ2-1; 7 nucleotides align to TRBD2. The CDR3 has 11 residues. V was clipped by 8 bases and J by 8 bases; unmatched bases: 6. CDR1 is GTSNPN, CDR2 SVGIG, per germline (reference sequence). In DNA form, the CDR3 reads TGTGCCACAACCCGGGGGGATGAGCAGTTCTTC. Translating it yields CATTRGDEQFF.

The CDR3 sequence: CASRGGGGLSTDTQYF. Here the CDR3 DNA reads TGTGCCAGCAGGGGGGGTGGGGGACTTAGCACAGATACGCAGTATTTT. The V gene is TRBV7-9, the J gene TRBJ2-3; tentative D call: TRBD2 (6 bases). V lost 6 bases, J lost 0 bases, and 16 bases lay in between. CDR1 is SEHNR and CDR2 is FQNEAQ in the germline V gene (reference sequence). CDR3 length: 16 amino acids.

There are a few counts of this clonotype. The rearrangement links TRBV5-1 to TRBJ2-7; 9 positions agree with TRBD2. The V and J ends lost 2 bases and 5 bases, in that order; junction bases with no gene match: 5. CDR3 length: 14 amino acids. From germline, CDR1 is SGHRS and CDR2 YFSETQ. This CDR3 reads CASSLSGGTNEQYF. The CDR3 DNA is TGCGCCAGCAGCTTAAGCGGGGGGACCAACGAGCAGTACTTC.

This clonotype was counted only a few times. The chain's CDR3 is CASSQDSSGVSRHEQFF. CDR3 DNA: TGCGCCAGCAGCCAAGATTCTAGCGGTGTCAGCAGACATGAGCAGTTCTTC. The V and J genes are TRBV4-3 and TRBJ2-1; 7 nucleotides match TRBD2. This CDR3 contains 17 residues. Germline values: CDR1 LGHNA, CDR2 YSLEER. Unmatched junction bases numbered 13, after V lost 0 bases and J lost 8 bases.

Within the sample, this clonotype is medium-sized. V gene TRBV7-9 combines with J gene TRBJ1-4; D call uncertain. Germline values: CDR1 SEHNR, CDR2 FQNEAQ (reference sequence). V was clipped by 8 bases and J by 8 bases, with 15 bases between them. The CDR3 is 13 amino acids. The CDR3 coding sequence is TGTGCCAGCGCCGAAGTTGGCGACGAAAAACTGTTTTTT. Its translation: CASAEVGDEKLFF. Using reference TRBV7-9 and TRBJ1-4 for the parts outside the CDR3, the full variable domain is DTGVSQNPRHKITKRGQNVTFRCDPISEHNRLYWYRQTLGQGPEFLTYFQNEAQLEKSRLLSDRFSAERPKGSFSTLEIQRTEQGDSAMYLCASAEVGDEKLFFGSGTQLSVL.

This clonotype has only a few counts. Here the CDR3 reads CASTLAASYNEQFF. The CDR3 DNA sequence: TGTGCCAGCACTCTAGCGGCGAGCTACAATGAGCAGTTCTTC. The chain carries TRBV6-2 or TRBV6-3 and TRBJ2-1, with 7 bases lining up with TRBD2. Germline CDR1 MNHEY, CDR2 SVGEGT. The J segment lost 3 bases and the V segment lost 7 bases, leaving 6 bases of the junction unmatched. The CDR3 loop spans 14 amino acids.

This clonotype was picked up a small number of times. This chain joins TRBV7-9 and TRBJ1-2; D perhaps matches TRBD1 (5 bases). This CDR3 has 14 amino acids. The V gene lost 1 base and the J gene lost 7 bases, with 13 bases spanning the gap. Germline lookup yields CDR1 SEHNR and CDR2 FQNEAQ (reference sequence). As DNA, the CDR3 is TGTGCCAGCAGCTTAGTAGGGCAGGGCTTTGGCTACACCTTC. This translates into CASSLVGQGFGYTF.

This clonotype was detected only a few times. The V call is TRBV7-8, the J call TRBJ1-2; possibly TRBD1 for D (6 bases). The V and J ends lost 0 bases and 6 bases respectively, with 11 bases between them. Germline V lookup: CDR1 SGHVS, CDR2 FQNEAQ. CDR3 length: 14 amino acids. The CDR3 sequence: CASSLALGGNGYTF. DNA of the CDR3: TGTGCCAGCAGCTTAGCGCTGGGGGGCAATGGCTACACCTTC.

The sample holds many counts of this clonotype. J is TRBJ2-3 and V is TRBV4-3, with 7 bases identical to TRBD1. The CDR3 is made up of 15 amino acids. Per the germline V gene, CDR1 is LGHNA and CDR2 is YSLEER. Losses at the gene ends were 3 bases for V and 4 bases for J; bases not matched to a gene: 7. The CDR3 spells CASSQIGQVADTQYF. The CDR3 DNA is TGCGCCAGCAGCCAGATCGGACAGGTTGCAGATACGCAGTATTTT.

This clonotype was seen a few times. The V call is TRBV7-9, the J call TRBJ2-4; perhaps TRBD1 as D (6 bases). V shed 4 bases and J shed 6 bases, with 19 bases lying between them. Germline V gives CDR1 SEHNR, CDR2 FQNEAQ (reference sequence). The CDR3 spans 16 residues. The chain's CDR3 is CASSSALGQHPNIQYF. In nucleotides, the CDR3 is TGTGCCAGCAGCTCCGCCCTAGGACAGCATCCAAACATTCAGTACTTC.

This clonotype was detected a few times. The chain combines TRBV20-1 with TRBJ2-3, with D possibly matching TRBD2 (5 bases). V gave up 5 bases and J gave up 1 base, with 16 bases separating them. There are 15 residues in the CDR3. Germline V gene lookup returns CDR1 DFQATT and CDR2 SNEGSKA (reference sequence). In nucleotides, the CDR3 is TGCAGTGCTGCCGTTTTCCGGGGTGGCACAGATACGCAGTATTTT. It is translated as CSAAVFRGGTDTQYF.

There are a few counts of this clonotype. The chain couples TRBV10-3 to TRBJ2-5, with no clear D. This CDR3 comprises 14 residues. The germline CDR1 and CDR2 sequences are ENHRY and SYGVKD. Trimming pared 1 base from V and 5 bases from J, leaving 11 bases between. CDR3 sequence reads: CAISELFSSETQYF. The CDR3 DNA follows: TGTGCCATCAGTGAGTTGTTTTCGAGTGAGACCCAGTACTTC.

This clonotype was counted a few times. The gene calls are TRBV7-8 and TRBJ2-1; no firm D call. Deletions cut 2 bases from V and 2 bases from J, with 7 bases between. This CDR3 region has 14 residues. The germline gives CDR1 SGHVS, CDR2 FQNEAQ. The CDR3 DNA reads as TGTGCCAGCAGCTTAAGGCAGACCTACAATGAGCAGTTCTTC. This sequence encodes CASSLRQTYNEQFF.